These T cell receptor beta chains were read from a single sample in a study of shared clonotypes between healthy human individuals. The data were produced by immunoSEQ multiplex PCR, yet TCRdb's version contains in-frame clones alone and is incomplete. The table lists approximately 2.4 million clones, about 94% of them singletons. The material sequenced was naive CD4+ T cells sorted from blood. All receptors come from a man aged 18 to 29 in good health. CDR3s include the opening cysteine and the closing phenylalanine or tryptophan. A D gene is named only where the DNA matches it firmly. A clone size is listed for some rows: how often the clone was seen (once, few, many), or a class if it is expanded.

size: -; length: 11; D: -; J: TRBJ2-1; V: TRBV27; CDR3: CASSRRNEQFF; DNA: TGTGCCAGCAGTAGAAGGAATGAGCAGTTCTTC
size: -; length: 15; D: -; J: TRBJ1-5; V: TRBV30; CDR3: CAWSVEGDSNQPQHF; DNA: TGTGCCTGGAGTGTCGAGGGAGATAGCAATCAGCCCCAGCATTTT
size: -; length: 15; D: TRBD2; J: TRBJ2-3; V: TRBV29-1; CDR3: CSVSVAGGRTDTQYF; DNA: TGCAGCGTTTCGGTTGCGGGAGGGCGCACAGATACGCAGTATTTT
size: -; length: 12; D: TRBD1; J: TRBJ2-7; V: TRBV2; CDR3: CARGRDRAPPYF; DNA: TGTGCCAGGGGGCGGGACAGGGCCCCTCCGTACTTC
size: -; length: 13; D: -; J: TRBJ1-2; V: TRBV2; CDR3: CASSVERNYGYTF; DNA: TGTGCCAGCAGTGTAGAGAGGAACTATGGCTACACCTTC
size: -; length: 15; D: -; J: TRBJ2-1; V: TRBV6-6; CDR3: CASSYSYGTYNEQFF; DNA: TGTGCCAGCAGTTACTCTTACGGGACCTACAATGAGCAGTTCTTC
size: -; length: 17; D: -; J: TRBJ2-5; V: TRBV5-6; CDR3: CASSLRIRVQGRKTQYF; DNA: TGTGCCAGCAGCTTGCGTATTCGAGTTCAGGGGCGCAAGACCCAGTACTTC
size: -; length: 13; D: -; J: TRBJ1-1; V: TRBV19; CDR3: CASSQGGGTEAFF; DNA: TGTGCCAGTAGTCAAGGGGGAGGGACTGAAGCTTTCTTT
size: -; length: 13; D: TRBD1; J: TRBJ2-7; V: TRBV19; CDR3: CASSRDSLYEQYF; DNA: TGTGCCAGTAGCCGGGACAGCCTCTACGAGCAGTACTTC
size: few; length: 14; D: -; J: TRBJ1-1; V: TRBV14; CDR3: CASSQTLLNTEAFF; DNA: TGTGCCAGCAGCCAAACTCTTTTGAACACTGAAGCTTTCTTT
size: -; length: 12; D: -; J: TRBJ1-6; V: TRBV7-2; CDR3: CASSPPNSPLHF; DNA: TGTGCCAGCAGCCCCCCCAATTCACCCCTCCACTTT
size: -; length: 13; D: -; J: TRBJ1-1; V: TRBV5-4; CDR3: CASRLDGYTEAFF; DNA: TGTGCCAGCAGACTGGACGGTTACACTGAAGCTTTCTTT
size: once; length: 11; D: -; J: TRBJ2-5; V: TRBV5-6; CDR3: CASSRTEAQYF; DNA: TGTGCCAGCAGCAGAACGGAGGCCCAGTACTTC
size: -; length: 17; D: -; J: TRBJ2-2; V: TRBV5-4; CDR3: CASSLSAGPSNTGELFF; DNA: TGTGCCAGCAGCTTGTCAGCAGGGCCTTCGAACACCGGGGAGCTGTTTTTT
size: -; length: 17; D: -; J: TRBJ1-1; V: TRBV5-6; CDR3: CASSLRGTKGYNTEAFF; DNA: TGTGCCAGCAGCTTGCGAGGGACAAAGGGCTATAACACTGAAGCTTTCTTT
size: -; length: 13; D: -; J: TRBJ1-2; V: TRBV28; CDR3: CASSLPTGYGYTF; DNA: TGTGCCAGCAGTCTCCCGACAGGCTATGGCTACACCTTC
size: few; length: 15; D: TRBD1; J: TRBJ1-6; V: TRBV18; CDR3: CASSPGDRHNSPLHF; DNA: TGTGCCAGCTCACCAGGGGACAGACATAATTCACCCCTCCACTTT